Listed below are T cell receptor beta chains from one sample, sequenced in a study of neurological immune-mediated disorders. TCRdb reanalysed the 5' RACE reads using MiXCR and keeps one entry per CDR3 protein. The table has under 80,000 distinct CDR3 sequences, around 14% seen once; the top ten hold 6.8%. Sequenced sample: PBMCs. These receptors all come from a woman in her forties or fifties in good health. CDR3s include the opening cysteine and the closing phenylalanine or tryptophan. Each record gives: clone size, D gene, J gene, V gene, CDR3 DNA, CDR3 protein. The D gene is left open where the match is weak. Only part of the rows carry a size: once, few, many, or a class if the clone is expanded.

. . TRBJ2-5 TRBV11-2 TGTGCCAGCAGCATTAGCGTCCAAGAGACCCAGTACTTC CASSISVQETQYF
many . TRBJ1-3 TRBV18 TGTGCCAGCTCACCTCCAGGGATCTCTGGAAACACCATATATTTT CASSPPGISGNTIYF
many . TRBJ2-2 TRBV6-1 TGTGCCAGCAGTTGGCAGGGGCCGAACACCGGGGAGCTGTTTTTT CASSWQGPNTGELFF
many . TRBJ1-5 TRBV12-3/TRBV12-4 TGTGCCAGCAGTCCTCCGGCTCCGGGACAGCCCCAGCATTTT CASSPPAPGQPQHF
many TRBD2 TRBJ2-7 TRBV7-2 TGTGCCAGCAGCTCCACCCTTGCGGGAGGGAACGAGCAGTACTTC CASSSTLAGGNEQYF
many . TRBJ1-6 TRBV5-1 TGCGCCAGCAGCTTGGATGTGGTTTTAGTTTCACCCCTCCACTTT CASSLDVVLVSPLHF
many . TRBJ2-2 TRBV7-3 TGTGCCAGCAGCAGCTCCCGGGACACCGGGGAGCTGTTTTTT CASSSSRDTGELFF
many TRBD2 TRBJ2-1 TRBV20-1 TGCAGTGGTAGGGGAGGACTAGCGGCTTACAATGAGCAGTTCTTC CSGRGGLAAYNEQFF
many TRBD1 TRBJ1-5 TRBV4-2 TGTGCCAGCAGCCAACGACAGGGTAGCAATCAGCCCCAGCATTTT CASSQRQGSNQPQHF
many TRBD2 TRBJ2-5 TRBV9 TGTGCCAGCAGCGTAGGGACTAGCGGGAGAGGAGAGACCCAGTACTTC CASSVGTSGRGETQYF
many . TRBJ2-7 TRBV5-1 TGCGCCAGCAGCTTTTTAAACAGGGAGTCCTACGAGCAGTACTTC CASSFLNRESYEQYF
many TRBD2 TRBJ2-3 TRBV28 TGTGCCAGCCCTGAGGGGCGGGGGACCACAGATACGCAGTATTTT CASPEGRGTTDTQYF
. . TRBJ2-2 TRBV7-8 TGTGCCAGCAGCTATCTCTCCGGGGAGCTGTTTTTT CASSYLSGELFF
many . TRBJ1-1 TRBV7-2 TGTGCCAGCAGCCCAAGAGCCAAGCGGGACACTGAAGCTTTCTTT CASSPRAKRDTEAFF
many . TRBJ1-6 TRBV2 TGTGCCAGCAGTGACACAGGACAAAATTCACCCCTCCACTTT CASSDTGQNSPLHF
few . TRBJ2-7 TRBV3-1 TGTGCCAGCAGCCAAGATCGACTGTACGAGCAGTACTTC CASSQDRLYEQYF
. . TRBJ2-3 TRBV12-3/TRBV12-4 TGTGCCAGCAGTTTGGGACTCAATAGGGCCACAGATACGCAGTATTTT CASSLGLNRATDTQYF
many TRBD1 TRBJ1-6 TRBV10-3 TGTGCCATCAGTGGAAGACAGGGAGGGAATAATTCACCCCTCCACTTT CAISGRQGGNNSPLHF
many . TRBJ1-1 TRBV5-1 TGCGCCAGCAGCTTGGCGGGGTTGACTGAAGCTTTCTTT CASSLAGLTEAFF
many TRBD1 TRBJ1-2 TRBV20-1 TGCAGTCCCGCCGGGACAGAACATGGCTACACCTTC CSPAGTEHGYTF
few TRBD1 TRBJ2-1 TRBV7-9 TGTGCCAGCAGCTCCGGGACAGGGGCGAAGAATGAGCAGTTCTTC CASSSGTGAKNEQFF
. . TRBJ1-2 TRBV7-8 TGTGCCAGCAGCCCGGACAGATTAGCTAACTATGGCTACACCTTC CASSPDRLANYGYTF